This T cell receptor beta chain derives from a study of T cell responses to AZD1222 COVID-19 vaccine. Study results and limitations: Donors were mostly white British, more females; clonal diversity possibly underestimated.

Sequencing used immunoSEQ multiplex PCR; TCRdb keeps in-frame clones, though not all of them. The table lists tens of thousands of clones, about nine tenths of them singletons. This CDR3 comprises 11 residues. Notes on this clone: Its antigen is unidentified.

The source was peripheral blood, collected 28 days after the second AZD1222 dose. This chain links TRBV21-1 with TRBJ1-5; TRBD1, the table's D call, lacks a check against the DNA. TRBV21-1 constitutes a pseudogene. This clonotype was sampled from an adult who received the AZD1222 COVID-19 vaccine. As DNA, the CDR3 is TGTGCCAGCAGGAGGGGGCGGCCCCAGCATTTT. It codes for CASRRGRPQHF.